The next 8 T cell receptor beta chains were all read from a single sample in a study of cytomegalovirus exposure and HLA in healthy donors. The primer mix had 60 Vbeta and 13 Jbeta primers. TCRdb's table, derived via immunoSEQ multiplex PCR, lists solely in-frame clones and lacks some. The table records 95,000 to 110,000 clones, around 82% of them present only once. The sample consisted of PBMCs. These receptors all come from a middle-aged woman in good health and CMV-seronegative.

This clone was seen more than once but under ten times. This sequence joins TRBV7-2 and TRBJ2-7, with D possibly being TRBD2 (6 bases). This CDR3 comprises 16 residues. Trimming cost V 2 bases and J 1 base, with 15 bases left between them. Germline V CDR1 and CDR2: SGHTA, FQGNSA. The CDR3 DNA follows: TGTGCCAGCAGCTTATGGCGGGGCCAGAATTCCTACGAGCAGTACTTC. Translated: CASSLWRGQNSYEQYF.

Only one count was recorded for this clone. An end of the junction does not agree with germline; a read error may underlie this. Other DNA sequences of this sample code for an identical CDR3. The rearrangement uses TRBV5-6 and TRBJ2-7; D may be TRBD1 (5 bases). CDR3 length: 16 amino acids. Germline V CDR1 and CDR2: SGHDT, YYEEEE. This CDR3 is CASSLGGRAVSYEQYF. CDR3 bases: TGTGCCAGCAGCTTGGGGGGCAGGGCGGTATCCTACGAGCAATACTTC.

The chain recombines TRBV6-5 with TRBJ2-3; tentative D call: TRBD2 (6 bases). Germline assignment: CDR1 MNHEY and CDR2 SVGAGI. V was shortened by 8 bases and J by 14 bases, with 20 bases between the two germline ends. The CDR3 is 12 amino acids. This CDR3 reads CASGMRGLNLYF. The CDR3, as DNA: TGTGCCAGCGGCATGAGGGGACTTAATTTGTATTTT.

The chain combines TRBV5-1 with TRBJ2-7; TRBD2 might be the D (5 bases). Between the trimmed V and J ends, which lost 1 base and 3 bases, there was a span of 8 bases. This CDR3 contains 13 residues. Germline-derived CDR1 and CDR2 are SGHRS and YFSETQ. CDR3: CASSLSGDYEQYF. The CDR3, as DNA: TGCGCCAGCAGCTTGTCCGGGGACTACGAGCAGTACTTC.

This chain connects TRBV2 to TRBJ2-3, with 8 bases fitting TRBD1. CDR3 length: 13 amino acids. Trimming removed 6 bases from V and 3 bases from J; junction bases left unmatched: 2. CDR1 is SNHLY, CDR2 FYNNEI, per germline. In nucleotides, the CDR3 is TGTGCCAGCAGAACAGGGGGAACAGATACGCAGTATTTT. It codes for CASRTGGTDTQYF.

V is TRBV28 and J is TRBJ1-5; D not resolved. The ends were cut back, 6 bases at V and 6 bases at J, with 12 bases in the middle. The CDR3 is 13 residues long. The germline gives CDR1 MDHEN, CDR2 SYDVKM. For the CDR3, the DNA is TGTGCCAGCAGCAGCGCGTGGAGTCAGCCCCAGCATTTT. This translates into CASSSAWSQPQHF.

V is TRBV5-1 and J is TRBJ2-3, with TRBD2 as a possible D gene (6 bases). The germline CDR1 and CDR2 sequences are SGHRS and YFSETQ. This CDR3 is built from 16 residues. V was clipped by 5 bases and J by 1 base, with 17 bases between them. The CDR3 here is CASRRDMNIGTDTQYF. DNA for the CDR3: TGCGCCAGCAGGCGGGATATGAATATAGGCACAGATACGCAGTATTTT.

The gene calls are TRBV4-3 and TRBJ1-2; a possible D gene is TRBD1 (5 bases). The CDR3 consists of 14 residues. The V gene's germline CDR1 is LGHNA and CDR2 YSLEER. Trimming removed 0 bases at V and 7 bases at J, with 12 bases between. DNA for the CDR3: TGCGCCAGCAGCCAAGATCGTAGGGGCGGTGGCTACACCTTC. Residues: CASSQDRRGGGYTF.